The T cell receptor (beta chain) described here comes from a study of cytomegalovirus exposure and HLA in healthy donors. Overall study: In a later analysis, the roughly 120 validation repertoires were reported to have used the same platform as the roughly 600 first-cohort repertoires.

Trimming pared 2 bases from V and 4 bases from J, leaving 13 bases between. CDR1 is SGHNT, CDR2 YYREEE, per germline (reference sequence). The CDR3 sequence is 15 residues long. Details on this clone: The antigen is unknown.

Broader study findings: Researchers reported that a few CMV-associated chains were confirmed in vitro as CMV antigen-specific. Whilst most TCR sequences proved rare, a subset of public TCRs occurred across many donors. Cytomegalovirus association was assigned to approximately 180 TCR beta chains.

Method: immunoSEQ multiplex PCR; TCRdb's copy keeps in-frame clones and lacks some. The sample lists tens of thousands of clones, roughly 90% seen once, with 0.95% to 1.5% in the top ten. Sequenced input: PBMCs. The receptor was isolated from a woman aged 18 to 35 in good health and CMV-seronegative. The gene calls are TRBV5-4 and TRBJ2-1; possibly TRBD1 for D (6 bases). The CDR3 bases are TGTGCCAGCAGCTTAGGACAGAATTCATACAATGAGCAGTTCTTC. Amino acid sequence: CASSLGQNSYNEQFF.